These T cell receptor beta chains were read from a single sample in a study of shared clonotypes between healthy human individuals. Repertoires were generated with immunoSEQ multiplex PCR, while TCRdb's copy carries only in-frame clones and drops some. Among some 2,100,000 clones listed, 90% to 97% were seen once. The sequenced sample was naive CD4+ T cells sorted from blood. Every receptor here comes from a man aged 18 to 29 in good health. The CDR3 runs from the conserved cysteine through the conserved F or W. A D gene is named only where the DNA matches it firmly. The size field is filled for only some rows; it gives once, few, many or a size class.

>TRBV5-8|TRBJ2-1|TRBD2|NA
TGTGCCAGCAGCTTGGATCTAGCGGGAGTCAATGAGCAGTTCTTC
CASSLDLAGVNEQFF
>TRBV14|TRBJ2-1|TRBD2|NA
TGTGCCAGCAGCCCGGGACTAACGGACAATGAGCAGTTCTTC
CASSPGLTDNEQFF
>TRBV11-3|TRBJ2-3|NA|NA
TGTGCCAGCAGCTTTGGCACAGATACGCAGTATTTT
CASSFGTDTQYF
>TRBV6-1|TRBJ1-2|NA|NA
TGTGCCAGCAGTGAAGCTCTGGTGGGGGGCTACACCTTC
CASSEALVGGYTF
>TRBV6-5|TRBJ2-6|NA|NA
TGTGCCAGCAGTCCCGGGACGTCTGGGGCCAACGTCCTGACTTTC
CASSPGTSGANVLTF
>TRBV5-6|TRBJ2-5|TRBD1|NA
TGTGCCAGCAGCCCAATTGGGACAGAGGAGACCCAGTACTTC
CASSPIGTEETQYF
>TRBV6-1|TRBJ2-7|NA|NA
TGTGCCAGCAGTGTTGTCGGATACGAGCAGTACTTC
CASSVVGYEQYF
>TRBV19|TRBJ2-1|TRBD2|NA
TGTGCCAGTAGTACCCTAGCGGGGGTCACCTACAATGAGCAGTTCTTC
CASSTLAGVTYNEQFF
>TRBV6-1|TRBJ1-5|TRBD1|once
TGTGCCAGCAGTGAAGAACAGGGGGCCTACCAGCCCCAGCATTTT
CASSEEQGAYQPQHF
>TRBV18|TRBJ1-2|NA|NA
TGTGCCAGCTCACCACCGGTTGGCGGCAGGGCGTACACCTTC
CASSPPVGGRAYTF
>TRBV6-1|TRBJ1-6|NA|few
TGTGCCAGCAGTCTAAATTCACCCCTCCACTTT
CASSLNSPLHF
>TRBV2|TRBJ2-3|NA|NA
TGTGCCAGCAAGCGCGGAGAGGGCCCAGATACGCAGTATTTT
CASKRGEGPDTQYF
>TRBV5-6|TRBJ1-1|TRBD1|once
TGTGCCAGCAGCTTGGGTCGGGGACAGGGGAACACTGAAGCTTTCTTT
CASSLGRGQGNTEAFF
>TRBV7-2|TRBJ2-3|TRBD2|NA
TGTGCCAGCAGCTTAGGCCAGACTAGCGGCACAGATACGCAGTATTTT
CASSLGQTSGTDTQYF
>TRBV7-2|TRBJ2-7|TRBD2|NA
TGTGCCAGCAGCCCGGGACTAAGCGGGAAGATTTACGAGCAGTACTTC
CASSPGLSGKIYEQYF
>TRBV19|TRBJ2-4|TRBD2|once
TGTGCCAGTAGTCAGACTAGCGGGGGAACTAACATTCAGTACTTC
CASSQTSGGTNIQYF
>TRBV21-1|TRBJ2-7|NA|NA
TGTGCCAGCAGCAGGCCGGGACAGGGGGCCTACGAGCAGTACTTC
CASSRPGQGAYEQYF
>TRBV11-3|TRBJ2-7|TRBD2|NA
TGTGCCAGCAGCCCCGGGACTAGCGGGAGGGCGGACGAGCAGTACTTC
CASSPGTSGRADEQYF
>TRBV5-4|TRBJ2-3|NA|NA
TGTGCCAGCGGTCCGGGACTCGGGGCTGATACGCAGTATTTT
CASGPGLGADTQYF
>TRBV30|TRBJ2-1|NA|NA
TGTGCCTGGAGTGTATGGGGTTCACTTTCTGAGCAGTTCTTC
CAWSVWGSLSEQFF
>TRBV27|TRBJ1-2|TRBD1|NA
TGTGCCAGCAGTTTAACAGGGGGGTATGGCTACACCTTC
CASSLTGGYGYTF
>TRBV5-1|TRBJ2-7|TRBD1|NA
TGCGCCAGCAGCTTGGGAGGGACAGGGGGGCCCTACGAGCAGTACTTC
CASSLGGTGGPYEQYF
>TRBV5-6|TRBJ2-2|TRBD1|NA
TGTGCCAGCAGCCCCGGGACAGGGTTTGGCGGGGAGCTGTTTTTT
CASSPGTGFGGELFF
>TRBV11-2|TRBJ1-6|NA|once
TGTGCCAGCAGCTTAGGTGGAGGCCTCCACTTT
CASSLGGGLHF
>TRBV5-5|TRBJ1-1|NA|NA
TGTGCCAGCAGCTTGGCAGGGTCCACTGAAGCTTTCTTT
CASSLAGSTEAFF
>TRBV6-5|TRBJ1-1|NA|NA
TGTGCCAGCATTGGAGGGGGCACTGAAGCTTTCTTT
CASIGGGTEAFF
>TRBV7-2|TRBJ1-5|TRBD1|NA
TGTGCCAGCAGCCTAGTGCAGGGGGCGGGGCAGCCCCAGCATTTT
CASSLVQGAGQPQHF
>TRBV10-3|TRBJ2-7|NA|few
TGTGCCATCAGTGAGTCCGGGCCCTACGAGCAGTACTTC
CAISESGPYEQYF
>TRBV11-2|TRBJ1-6|TRBD1|NA
TGTGCCAGCAGCTTACAGGGGGCCAATAATTCACCCCTCCACTTT
CASSLQGANNSPLHF
>TRBV10-3|TRBJ1-1|NA|once
TGTGCCATCAGTGGGGAGGGCGGGGGCACTGAAGCTTTCTTT
CAISGEGGGTEAFF
>TRBV10-3|TRBJ1-5|NA|NA
TGTGCCATCAGTGCAGGAGGGGTCGATCAGCCCCAGCATTTT
CAISAGGVDQPQHF
>TRBV19|TRBJ1-3|TRBD1|NA
TGTGCCAGTAGTACCCGGGACAGGGGGCGGGGTACCATATATTTT
CASSTRDRGRGTIYF
>TRBV7-2|TRBJ2-3|NA|NA
TGTGCCAGCAGCTTAGACGGACTTAATACAGATACGCAGTATTTT
CASSLDGLNTDTQYF
>TRBV11-2|TRBJ2-7|TRBD2|NA
TGTGCCAGCAGCCGGACTAGCGGGAGAGACGAGCAGTACTTC
CASSRTSGRDEQYF
>TRBV29-1|TRBJ2-5|NA|NA
TGCAGCGTGGAGGCGGGATTACCACCCCAAGAGACCCAGTACTTC
CSVEAGLPPQETQYF
>TRBV27|TRBJ1-6|NA|NA
TGTGCCAGCAGTTTAAGAAGCAATTCACCCCTCCACTTT
CASSLRSNSPLHF
>TRBV30|TRBJ1-3|NA|NA
TGTGCCTGGAGTGTACGTCAGCTCTCTGGAAACACCATATATTTT
CAWSVRQLSGNTIYF
>TRBV18|TRBJ1-2|NA|once
TGTGCCAGCTCCCCAGGAATCAACTATGGCTACACCTTC
CASSPGINYGYTF
>TRBV18|TRBJ2-1|TRBD1|NA
TGTGCCAGCTCACCAGGACAGGGCGGCCTCAATGAGCAGTTCTTC
CASSPGQGGLNEQFF
>TRBV15|TRBJ1-6|TRBD1|NA
TGTGCCACCAGCAGAGGACCCGGGACAGGTTCACCCCTCCACTTT
CATSRGPGTGSPLHF
>TRBV6-1|TRBJ1-1|TRBD1|NA
TGTGCCAGCTACACAGGGGTGGCTGAAGCTTTCTTT
CASYTGVAEAFF
>TRBV9|TRBJ2-3|NA|NA
TGTGCCAGCAGCGTAGAGATAACTAGCCGAGATACGCAGTATTTT
CASSVEITSRDTQYF
>TRBV10-3|TRBJ2-1|TRBD2|NA
TGTGCCATCAGCGGGGGGTACTACAATGAGCAGTTCTTC
CAISGGYYNEQFF
>TRBV11-1|TRBJ2-7|TRBD1|once
TGTGCCAGCAGCTTATTTGTATTCGACAGGGGGACCTACGAGCAGTACTTC
CASSLFVFDRGTYEQYF
>TRBV7-8|TRBJ2-5|NA|NA
TGTGCCAGCAGCCCGACATGGACGGCCCAAGAGACCCAGTACTTC
CASSPTWTAQETQYF
>TRBV25-1|TRBJ1-6|TRBD1|NA
TGTGCCACCTGGGACAGTAATAATTCACCCCTCCACTTT
CATWDSNNSPLHF
>TRBV6-5|TRBJ2-3|NA|once
TGTGCCAGCAGTTCCTCTACAGATACGCAGTATTTT
CASSSSTDTQYF
>TRBV6-5|TRBJ2-7|NA|NA
TGTGCCAGCAGCCAAGGGGGAGAGCAGTACTTC
CASSQGGEQYF
>TRBV30|TRBJ2-2|NA|NA
TGTGCCTGGAGGGGTGGGACATCGAACACCGGGGAGCTGTTTTTT
CAWRGGTSNTGELFF
>TRBV6-6|TRBJ2-2|NA|once
TGTGCCAGCAGTTACTCTTTTGACACCGGGGAGCTGTTTTTT
CASSYSFDTGELFF
>TRBV15|TRBJ2-2|NA|NA
TGTGCCACCAGCAGAGATCTCGGCCCCGAGGGGGAGCTGTTTTTT
CATSRDLGPEGELFF
>TRBV5-8|TRBJ1-4|NA|NA
TGTGCCAGCAGCTTGCCCCCAAAGGACAGAAAAGAAAAACTGTTTTTT
CASSLPPKDRKEKLFF
>TRBV6-1|TRBJ1-5|NA|NA
TGTGCCAGCAGTGAAAAGAATCAGCCCCAGCATTTT
CASSEKNQPQHF
>TRBV4-3|TRBJ2-7|TRBD2|NA
TGCGCCAGCAGCCAAGAGGCGGCGGGAGGACAATACGAGCAGTACTTC
CASSQEAAGGQYEQYF
>TRBV18|TRBJ1-4|TRBD1|NA
TGTGCCAGCTCACCCAATCAGGGGGTGGGTGAAAAACTGTTTTTT
CASSPNQGVGEKLFF
>TRBV21-1|TRBJ1-1|NA|once
TGTGCCAGCAGCAAACGCCCCCCGTGGGACAGCATGAACACTGAAGCTTTCTTT
CASSKRPPWDSMNTEAFF
>TRBV5-1|TRBJ2-1|NA|NA
TGCGCCAGCAGCTTGGGAGACACCAGCTACAATGAGCAGTTCTTC
CASSLGDTSYNEQFF